The T cell receptor beta chain described here comes from a study of spatial heterogeneity in lung cancer. Overall study context: The donors, 72 patients with untreated early-stage non-small cell lung cancer, provided the samples. Across the raw uncorrected reads, a unique TCR and UMI combination was observed, on average, more than ten times. Compared with alpha-chain sequences, beta-chain sequences were consistently detected in greater numbers.

The CDR3 has 15 residues. CDR1 and CDR2 from the germline V gene are MDHEN and SYDVKM. J was trimmed by 6 bases and V by 7 bases; bases with no gene match: 7. This clonotype was detected a few times. TCRdb reprocessed the 5' RACE reads with MiXCR, giving one entry per CDR3 protein. The data contain some 110,000 distinct CDR3 sequences, 9% to 15% of them singletons. As for time point: blood at routine non-recurrence follow-up after resection. Tumor, nontumor lung or frozen PBMC supplied whole RNA, sequenced without sorting. V is TRBV28 and J is TRBJ2-2; 11 nucleotides line up with TRBD1. The specimen was PBMCs, collected at follow-up. The receptor's source is a male donor with early-stage non-small cell lung cancer. CDR3 residues: CASKLRDRGAGELFF. The CDR3 region has the DNA TGTGCCAGCAAACTCCGGGACAGGGGGGCCGGGGAGCTGTTTTTT.